This T cell receptor (beta chain) was documented in a study of T cell repertoires in cytomegalovirus infection. TCRdb reprocessed the reads with MiXCR, giving one entry per CDR3 protein. The table lists about 770,000 distinct CDR3 sequences, almost 30% of them singletons. This clonotype occurred many times. Its cognate antigen is unknown. Trimming left V 0 bases short and J 4 bases short, with 15 bases between. The CDR3 is 17 residues long. Germline CDR1 SGHVS, CDR2 FQNEAQ. This chain joins TRBV7-8 and TRBJ2-2; either TRBD1 or TRBD2 may fit D (5 bases each). This TCR was recovered from a human donor in good health (CMV status not recorded). Some clones in this sample may be carry-over from other donors' samples. Sequencing used cultured CD8+ T cells from PBMCs, obtained from culture after CMV antigen stimulation. CDR3: CASSLARMGRGTGELFF. DNA for the CDR3: TGTGCCAGCAGCTTAGCGCGTATGGGACGGGGCACCGGGGAGCTGTTTTTT. Looking up the rest from reference TRBV7-8 and TRBJ2-2 gives the full variable domain: GAGVSQSPRYKVAKRGQDVALRCDPISGHVSLFWYQQALGQGPEFLTYFQNEAQLDKSGLPSDRFFAERPEGSVSTLKIQRTQQEDSAVYLCASSLARMGRGTGELFFGEGSRLTVL.